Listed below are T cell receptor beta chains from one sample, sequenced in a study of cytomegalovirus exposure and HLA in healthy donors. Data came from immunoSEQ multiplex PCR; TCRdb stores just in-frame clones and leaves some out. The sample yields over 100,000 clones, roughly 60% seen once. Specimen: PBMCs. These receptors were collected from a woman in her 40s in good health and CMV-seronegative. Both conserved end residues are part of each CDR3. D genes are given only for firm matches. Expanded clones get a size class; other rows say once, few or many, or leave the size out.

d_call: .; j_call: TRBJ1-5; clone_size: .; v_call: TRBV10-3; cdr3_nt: TGTGCCATCAGTGACATAGCCAGGGGCGATCAGCCCCAGCATTTT; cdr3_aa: CAISDIARGDQPQHF
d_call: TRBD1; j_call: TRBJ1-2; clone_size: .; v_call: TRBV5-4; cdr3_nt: TGTGCCAGCAGCTTGGTGGGACAGGACTATGGCTACACCTTC; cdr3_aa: CASSLVGQDYGYTF
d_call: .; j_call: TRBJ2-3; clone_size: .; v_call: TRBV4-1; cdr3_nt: TGCGCCAGCAGCCAAGTGGGAGCCGGCACAGATACGCAGTATTTT; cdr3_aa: CASSQVGAGTDTQYF
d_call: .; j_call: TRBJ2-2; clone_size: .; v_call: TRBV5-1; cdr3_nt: TGCGCCAGCAGAAGGGGTTTGTCGAACACCGGGGAGCTGTTTTTT; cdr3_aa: CASRRGLSNTGELFF
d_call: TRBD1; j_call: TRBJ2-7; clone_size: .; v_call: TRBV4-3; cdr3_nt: TGCGCCAGCAGCCTCGGGACAGGTACATCCTACGAGCAGTACTTC; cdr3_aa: CASSLGTGTSYEQYF
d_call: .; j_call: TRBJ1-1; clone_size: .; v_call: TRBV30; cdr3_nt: TGTGCCTGGAATAGAGATCCGAACACTGAAGCTTTCTTT; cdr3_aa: CAWNRDPNTEAFF
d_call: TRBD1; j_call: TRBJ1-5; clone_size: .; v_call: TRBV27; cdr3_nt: TGTGCCAGCCGCCGGACAGGGGCAAATCAGCCCCAGCATTTT; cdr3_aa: CASRRTGANQPQHF
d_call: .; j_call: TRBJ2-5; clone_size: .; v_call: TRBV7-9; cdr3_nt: TGTGCCAGCAGCCGAGACACGATACAAGAGACCCAGTACTTC; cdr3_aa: CASSRDTIQETQYF
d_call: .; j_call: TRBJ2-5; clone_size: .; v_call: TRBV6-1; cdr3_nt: TGTGCCAGCAGTGAAGCGCGGGAGACCCAGTACTTC; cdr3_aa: CASSEARETQYF
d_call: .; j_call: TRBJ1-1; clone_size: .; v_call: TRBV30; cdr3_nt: TGTGCCTGGAGTGTACGTGGGGCAGGGGTTGAAGCTTTCTTT; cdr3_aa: CAWSVRGAGVEAFF
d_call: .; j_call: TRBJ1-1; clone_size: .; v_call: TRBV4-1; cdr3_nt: TGCGCCAGCAGCCAAGCCTTCAGGGGAGATGGGACTGAAGCTTTCTTT; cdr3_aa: CASSQAFRGDGTEAFF
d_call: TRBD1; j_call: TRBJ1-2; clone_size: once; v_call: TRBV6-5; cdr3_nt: TGTGCCAGCAGTTCCGGGACAGGGGGTGGCTACACCTTC; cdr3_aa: CASSSGTGGGYTF
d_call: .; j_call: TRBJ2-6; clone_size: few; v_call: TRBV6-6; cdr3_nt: TGTGCCAGCAGTTACTCCAGGGGAGTCAACGTCCTGACTTTC; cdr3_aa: CASSYSRGVNVLTF
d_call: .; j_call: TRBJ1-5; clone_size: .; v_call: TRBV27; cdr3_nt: TGTGCCAGCAGCCCACCTCCAGGGGTAGGACAGCCCCAGCATTTT; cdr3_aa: CASSPPPGVGQPQHF
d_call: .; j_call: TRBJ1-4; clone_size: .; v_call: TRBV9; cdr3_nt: TGTGCCAGCAGCGTAGACCCAGGGGATGAAGAAAAACTGTTTTTT; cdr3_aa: CASSVDPGDEEKLFF
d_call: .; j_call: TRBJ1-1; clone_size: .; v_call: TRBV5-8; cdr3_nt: TGTGCCAGCAGCTTGGGGCGGTCTGCTTTCTTT; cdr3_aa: CASSLGRSAFF
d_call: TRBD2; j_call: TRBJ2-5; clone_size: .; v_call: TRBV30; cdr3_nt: TGTGCCTGGACCCGACTAGCGGGGGGAAAGACCCAGTACTTC; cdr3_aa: CAWTRLAGGKTQYF
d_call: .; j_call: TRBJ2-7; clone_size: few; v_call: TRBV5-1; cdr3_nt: TGCGCCAGCAAGCCTCGGACAGAAGCAGGCGAGCAGTACTTC; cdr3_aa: CASKPRTEAGEQYF
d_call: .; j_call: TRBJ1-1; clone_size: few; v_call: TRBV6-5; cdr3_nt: TGTGCCAGCAGACATCGAAAGAACACTGAAGCTTTCTTT; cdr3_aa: CASRHRKNTEAFF
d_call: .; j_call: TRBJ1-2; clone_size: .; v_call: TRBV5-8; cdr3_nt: TGTGCCAGCAGCCGGCAGGGACTCTATGGCTACACCTTC; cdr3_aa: CASSRQGLYGYTF
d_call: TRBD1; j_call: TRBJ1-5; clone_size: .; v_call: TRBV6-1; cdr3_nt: TGTGCCAGCAGTGAACGGGACAGAGGCTGGAGCAATCAGCCCCAGCATTTT; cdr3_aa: CASSERDRGWSNQPQHF
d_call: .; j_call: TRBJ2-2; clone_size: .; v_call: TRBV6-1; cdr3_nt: TGTGCCAGCAAGGTGATACTAGAGGACACCGGGGAGCTGTTTTTT; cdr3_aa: CASKVILEDTGELFF
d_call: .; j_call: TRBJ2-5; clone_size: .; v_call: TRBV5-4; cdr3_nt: TGTGCCAGCAGCGGGGGCGATTCCCAGTACTTC; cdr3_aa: CASSGGDSQYF
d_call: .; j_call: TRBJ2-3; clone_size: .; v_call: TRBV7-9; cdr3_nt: TGTGCCAGCAGCCCCTCACGGAGGGGGCAGGAAGATACGCAGTATTTT; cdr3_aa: CASSPSRRGQEDTQYF
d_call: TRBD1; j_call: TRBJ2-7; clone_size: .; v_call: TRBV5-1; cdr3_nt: TGCGCCAGCCGAGGAGGGACAGGTAGCTACGAGCAGTACTTC; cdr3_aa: CASRGGTGSYEQYF
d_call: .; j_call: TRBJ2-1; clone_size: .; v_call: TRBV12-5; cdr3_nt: TGTGCTAGTGGTTTGCCCACTGCCACCTATGGGCAGTTCTTC; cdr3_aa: CASGLPTATYGQFF
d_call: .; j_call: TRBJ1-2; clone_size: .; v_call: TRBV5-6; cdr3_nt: TGTGCCAGCAGCTTGCCCAGGACAGAACATTACTATGGCTACACCTTC; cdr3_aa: CASSLPRTEHYYGYTF